This TCR beta chain was observed in a study of shared clonotypes between healthy human individuals. This CDR3 is built from 13 residues. The germline V and J ends were trimmed by 4 bases and 2 bases, with 6 bases remaining between them. Germline CDR1 reads MNHEY; CDR2 reads SMNVEV (reference sequence). Assay used: immunoSEQ multiplex PCR; TCRdb lists only in-frame clones, some missing. This sample has approximately 2,200,000 clones; just over 90% occur once, and the top ten carry around 1.7%. CD45RO-negative, CCR7-positively selected cells formed the naive CD8 fraction, excluding terminally differentiated effector memory CD45RA+ cells.

This chain joins TRBV27 and TRBJ2-1; D is uncertain. The specimen was naive CD8+ T cells from PBMCs. The clonotype originates from a man between 18 and 35 years old in good health. Some clones in this sample may be carry-over from other donors' samples. The CDR3 sequence: CASSYTPYNEQFF. Here the CDR3 DNA reads TGTGCCAGCAGTTACACCCCCTACAATGAGCAGTTCTTC.